The 8 T cell receptor beta chains listed next were all sequenced from one sample in a study of shared clonotypes between healthy human individuals. The assay was immunoSEQ multiplex PCR, and TCRdb's table has in-frame clones only and misses some. The sample holds 450,000 to 500,000 clones, roughly 80% seen once. Sequenced input: PBMCs. The receptors derive from a woman in her thirties or forties in good health. Some clones in this sample may be carry-over from other donors' samples.

J is TRBJ2-4 and V is TRBV7-2; D may be TRBD1 (5 bases). The CDR3 loop spans 14 amino acids. V lost 3 bases and J lost 7, with 13 bases in between. The germline V gene encodes CDR1 SGHTA and CDR2 FQGNSA. This CDR3 reads CASSFSSGSNIQYF. The DNA of the CDR3 is TGTGCCAGCAGCTTTTCGTCAGGGTCCAACATTCAGTACTTC.

Worth noting for this clone: It differs at one base from a far larger clone, so likely a read error. J is TRBJ1-2 and V is TRBV5-6; 9 bases map to TRBD1. There are 16 residues in the CDR3. CDR1 and CDR2 from the germline V gene are SGHDT and YYEEEE. CDR3 DNA: TGTACCAGCAGCGATTTGGGACAGGGATTGAACTATGGCTACACCTTC. It translates to CTSSDLGQGLNYGYTF.

The table lists this clone with a few counts. The likely explanation is a read error, given a far larger clone one base away. Within the sample, other DNA sequences also encode this same CDR3. The chain recombines TRBV6-1 with TRBJ1-5, with D hard to call. The CDR3 has 13 residues. Germline CDR1 reads MNHNS; CDR2 reads SASEGT. The V gene lost 1 base and the J gene lost 7 bases, with 8 bases spanning the gap. In DNA form, the CDR3 reads TGTGCCAGCAGTGAAGGTGGGCGCCAGCCCCAGCATTTT. Its translation is CASSEGGRQPQHF.

The V and J genes are TRBV7-6 and TRBJ2-1, with D perhaps TRBD2 (6 bases). The CDR3 has 14 residues. The V and J ends lost 1 base and 7 bases respectively, with 11 bases between them. The germline gives CDR1 SGHVS, CDR2 FNYEAQ. DNA for the CDR3: TGTGCCAGCAGCTTAGGACCGGGAGTAAATGAGCAGTTCTTC. It translates to CASSLGPGVNEQFF.

The chain has TRBV5-4 and TRBJ1-4; no clear D. Looked up from germline, CDR1 is SGHNT and CDR2 is YYREEE (reference sequence). The V end was cut by 9 bases, the J end by 1 base, with 13 bases between. The CDR3 is 14 amino acids. The CDR3 spells CATGERGTNEKLFF. The CDR3 DNA follows: TGTGCCACTGGTGAAAGAGGAACTAATGAAAAACTGTTTTTT.

The chain combines TRBV5-1 with TRBJ2-7; D is unresolved. From germline, CDR1 is SGHRS and CDR2 YFSETQ. CDR3 length: 15 residues. Trimming stripped 4 bases from V and 2 bases from J, with 16 bases between. The CDR3 here is CASSPPLDGTYEQYF. In DNA form, the CDR3 reads TGCGCCAGCAGCCCCCCCCTGGACGGAACCTACGAGCAGTACTTC.

The sample holds many counts of this clone. Other nucleotide sequences from this sample produce the same CDR3. The V call is TRBV7-2, the J call TRBJ1-1; no definite D call. Trimming left V 3 bases short and J 1 base short, with 6 bases between. The CDR3 spans 13 residues. Germline loops: CDR1 SGHTA, CDR2 FQGNSA. This CDR3 reads CASSFGSNTEAFF. CDR3 coding DNA: TGTGCCAGCAGCTTCGGCTCGAACACTGAAGCTTTCTTT. Variable domain in full (rest from reference TRBV7-2 and TRBJ1-1): GAGVSQSPSNKVTEKGKDVELRCDPISGHTALYWYRQSLGQGLEFLIYFQGNSAPDKSGLPSDRFSAERTGGSVSTLTIQRTQQEDSAVYLCASSFGSNTEAFFGQGTRLTVV.

This clone was observed a single time. This chain links TRBV7-2 with TRBJ2-5, with TRBD2 matching 12 bases. The CDR3 extends over 16 amino acids. The V gene end was trimmed by 6 bases and the J gene end by 2 bases; junction bases not matched to a gene: 7. From germline, CDR1 is SGHTA and CDR2 FQGNSA. This chain's CDR3 is CASRTRLAGEQETQYF. The CDR3 DNA follows: TGTGCCAGCAGAACTCGACTAGCGGGAGAGCAAGAGACCCAGTACTTC.